The entry below describes one T cell receptor beta chain. Profiling relied on immunoSEQ multiplex PCR, and the TCRdb table lists in-frame clones only, not all of them. The top ten hold 0.3% to 0.4% of the sample, which has roughly 53,000 clones, around nine tenths seen once. The germline V gene encodes CDR1 SGHRS and CDR2 YFSETQ. V was pared by 4 bases and J by 4 bases, with 15 bases between. The CDR3 runs 14 residues. The data derive from a study of T cell changes during pregnancy in multiple sclerosis. The sequencing used CD4+ T cells from peripheral blood mononuclear cells, collected in the second trimester of pregnancy. The genes are TRBV5-1 and TRBJ2-7; weak D call: TRBD2 (5 bases). The clonotype was recovered from a female donor in good health, enrolled as a control in a pregnancy study. CDR3 region: CASSRTDRPYEQYF. The CDR3 DNA reads TGCGCCAGCAGCAGGACTGATAGACCTTACGAGCAGTACTTC.